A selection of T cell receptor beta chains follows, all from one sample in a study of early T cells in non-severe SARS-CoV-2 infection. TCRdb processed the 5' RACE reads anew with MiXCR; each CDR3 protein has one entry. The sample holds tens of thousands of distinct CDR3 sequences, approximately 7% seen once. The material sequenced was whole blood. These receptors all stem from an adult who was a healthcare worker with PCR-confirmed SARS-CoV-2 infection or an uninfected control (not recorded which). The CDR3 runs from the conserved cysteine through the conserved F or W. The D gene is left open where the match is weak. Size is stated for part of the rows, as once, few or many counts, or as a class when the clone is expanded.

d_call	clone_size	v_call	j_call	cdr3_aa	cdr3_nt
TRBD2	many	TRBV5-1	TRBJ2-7	CASSSLAGGPIYEQYF	TGCGCCAGCAGCTCTCTAGCGGGAGGACCGATCTACGAGCAGTACTTC
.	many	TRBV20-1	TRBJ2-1	CSASRPSDLYNEQFF	TGCAGTGCTAGCAGACCTTCCGACTTATACAATGAGCAGTTCTTC
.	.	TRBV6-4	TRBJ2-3	CATSSRDTQYF	TGTGCCACCTCGAGCAGGGATACGCAGTATTTT
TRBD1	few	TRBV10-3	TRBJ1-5	CAIRPGTDSNQPQHF	TGTGCCATCAGGCCCGGGACAGATAGCAATCAGCCCCAGCATTTT
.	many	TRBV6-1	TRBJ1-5	CASSEAVPRGDQPQHF	TGTGCCAGCAGTGAAGCAGTACCGAGGGGAGATCAGCCCCAGCATTTT
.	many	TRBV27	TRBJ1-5	CASTETGYLNQPQHF	TGTGCCAGCACCGAGACAGGATACCTTAATCAGCCCCAGCATTTT
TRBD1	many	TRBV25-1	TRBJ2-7	CASSDRDRVDF	TGTGCCAGCAGTGACCGGGACAGGGTAGACTTC
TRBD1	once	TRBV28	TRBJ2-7	CASSPPTPQGPYYEQYF	TGTGCCAGCAGTCCTCCGACCCCACAGGGGCCGTACTACGAGCAGTACTTC
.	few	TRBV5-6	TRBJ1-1	CASSFRNTEAFF	TGTGCCAGCAGCTTCCGTAACACTGAAGCTTTCTTT
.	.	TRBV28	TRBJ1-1	CASSSFVVPTRAFF	TGTGCCAGCAGCTCGTTCGTGGTACCGACTCGGGCTTTCTTT
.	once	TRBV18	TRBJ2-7	CASSLRGPYEQYF	TGTGCCAGCTCACTACGTGGACCCTACGAGCAGTACTTC
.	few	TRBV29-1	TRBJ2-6	CSVVQAGANVLTF	TGCAGCGTGGTTCAGGCTGGGGCCAACGTCCTGACTTTC
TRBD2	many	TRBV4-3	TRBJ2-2	CASSQDLRAGANTGELFF	TGCGCCAGCAGCCAAGATTTACGAGCGGGAGCGAACACCGGGGAGCTGTTTTTT
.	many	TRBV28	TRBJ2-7	CASSPLGHEQYF	TGTGCCAGCAGTCCTTTGGGACACGAGCAGTACTTC
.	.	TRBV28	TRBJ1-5	CASSFSSRGNQPQHF	TGTGCCAGCAGTTTTAGTTCAAGGGGGAATCAGCCCCAGCATTTT
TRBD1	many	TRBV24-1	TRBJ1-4	CATSDLGRSGQATATNEKLFF	TGTGCCACCAGTGATTTGGGGAGGTCGGGACAGGCTACCGCAACTAATGAAAAACTGTTTTTT
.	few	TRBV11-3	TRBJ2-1	CASSLDRTSSYNEQFF	TGTGCCAGCAGCTTAGATCGAACTAGCTCCTACAATGAGCAGTTCTTC
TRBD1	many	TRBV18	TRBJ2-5	CASSLSGTGNQETQYF	TGTGCCAGCTCATTGTCCGGGACAGGCAATCAAGAGACCCAGTACTTC
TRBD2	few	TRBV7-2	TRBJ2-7	CASSPGTSGAYEQYF	TGTGCCAGCAGCCCTGGGACTAGCGGAGCCTACGAGCAGTACTTC
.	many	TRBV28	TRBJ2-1	CASSQTEHTQFF	TGTGCCAGCAGCCAGACAGAACACACACAGTTCTTC
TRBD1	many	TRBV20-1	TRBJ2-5	CSARAPGGETQYF	TGCAGTGCCCGAGCGCCAGGGGGAGAGACCCAGTACTTC
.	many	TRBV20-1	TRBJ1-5	CSVREVIGNQPQHF	TGCTCAGTACGGGAGGTTATCGGCAATCAGCCCCAGCATTTT
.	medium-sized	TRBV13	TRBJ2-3	CASSLGVDTQYF	TGTGCCAGCAGCTTAGGGGTGGATACGCAGTATTTT
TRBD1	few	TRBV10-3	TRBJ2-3	CAISTTGGSGTDTQYF	TGTGCCATCAGTACTACAGGGGGCAGTGGGACAGATACGCAGTATTTT
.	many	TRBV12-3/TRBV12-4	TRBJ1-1	CASNSQGITEAFF	TGTGCCAGCAACTCGCAGGGGATCACTGAAGCTTTCTTT
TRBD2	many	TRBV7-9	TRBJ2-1	CASSPVPGLAGSFYNEQFF	TGTGCCAGCAGCCCTGTCCCGGGACTAGCGGGAAGTTTCTACAATGAGCAGTTCTTC
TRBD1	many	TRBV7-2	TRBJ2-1	CASSLTPGQGANEQFF	TGTGCCAGCAGCTTAACACCGGGACAGGGGGCCAATGAGCAGTTCTTC
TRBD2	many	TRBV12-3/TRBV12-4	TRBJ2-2	CASTLIAGDTGELFF	TGTGCCAGCACCCTCATAGCGGGAGACACCGGGGAGCTGTTTTTT
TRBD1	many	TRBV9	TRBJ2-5	CASGTADQETQYF	TGTGCCAGCGGGACAGCTGACCAAGAGACCCAGTACTTC
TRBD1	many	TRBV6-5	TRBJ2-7	CASSYGTGYSEQYF	TGTGCCAGCAGTTATGGGACAGGGTACTCCGAGCAGTACTTC
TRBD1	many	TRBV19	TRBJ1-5	CASSRTGDNQPQHF	TGTGCCAGTAGTAGGACAGGGGACAATCAGCCCCAGCATTTT
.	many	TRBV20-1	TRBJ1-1	CSASRIQGRGAFF	TGCAGTGCTTCCCGTATACAGGGTAGAGGAGCTTTCTTT
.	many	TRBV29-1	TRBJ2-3	CSVVVQYTQYF	TGCAGCGTTGTGGTACAGTATACGCAGTATTTT
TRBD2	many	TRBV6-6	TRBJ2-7	CASNRLAGMGYEQYF	TGTGCCAGCAACCGACTAGCGGGAATGGGGTACGAGCAGTACTTC
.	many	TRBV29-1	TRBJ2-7	CSVEARSYEQYF	TGCAGCGTTGAGGCACGATCCTACGAGCAGTACTTC
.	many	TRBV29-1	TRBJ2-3	CSVEVNRVPDTQYF	TGCAGCGTTGAAGTCAACAGGGTCCCAGATACGCAGTATTTT
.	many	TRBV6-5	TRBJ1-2	CASSPGGFGYTF	TGTGCCAGCAGTCCCGGGGGCTTTGGCTACACCTTC
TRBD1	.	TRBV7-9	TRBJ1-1	CASSLDLQGASTEAFF	TGTGCCAGCAGCTTAGATCTACAGGGGGCGAGTACTGAAGCTTTCTTT
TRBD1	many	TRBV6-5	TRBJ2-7	CATTGGDEQYF	TGTGCCACCACAGGGGGAGACGAGCAGTACTTC